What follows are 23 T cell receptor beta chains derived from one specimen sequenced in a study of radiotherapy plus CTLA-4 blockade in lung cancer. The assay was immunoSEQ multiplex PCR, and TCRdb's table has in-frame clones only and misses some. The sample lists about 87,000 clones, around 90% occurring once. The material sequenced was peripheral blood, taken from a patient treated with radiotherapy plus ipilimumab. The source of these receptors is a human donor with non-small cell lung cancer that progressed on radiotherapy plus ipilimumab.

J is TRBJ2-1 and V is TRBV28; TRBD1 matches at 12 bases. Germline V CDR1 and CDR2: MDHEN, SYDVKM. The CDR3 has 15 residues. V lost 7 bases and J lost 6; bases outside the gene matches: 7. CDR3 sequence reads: CASNGPGQGANEQFF. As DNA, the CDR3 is TGTGCCAGCAACGGCCCGGGACAGGGGGCCAATGAGCAGTTCTTC.

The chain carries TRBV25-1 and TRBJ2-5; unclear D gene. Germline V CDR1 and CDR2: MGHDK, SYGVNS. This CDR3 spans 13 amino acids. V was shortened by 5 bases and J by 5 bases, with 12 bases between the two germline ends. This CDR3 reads CASSRRSGETQYF. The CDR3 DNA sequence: TGTGCCAGCAGTCGCAGGTCTGGGGAGACCCAGTACTTC.

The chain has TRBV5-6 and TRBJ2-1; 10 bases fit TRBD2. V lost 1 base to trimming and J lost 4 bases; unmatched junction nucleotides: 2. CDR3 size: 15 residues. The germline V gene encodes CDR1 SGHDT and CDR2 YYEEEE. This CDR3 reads CASSLQAGGYNEQFF. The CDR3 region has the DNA TGTGCCAGCAGCTTGCAAGCGGGAGGGTACAATGAGCAGTTCTTC.

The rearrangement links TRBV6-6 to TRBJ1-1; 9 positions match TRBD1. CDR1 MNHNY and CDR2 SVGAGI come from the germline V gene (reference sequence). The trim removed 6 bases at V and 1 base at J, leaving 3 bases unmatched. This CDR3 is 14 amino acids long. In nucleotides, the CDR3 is TGTGCCAGCAGGGGACAGGGTCGGAACACTGAAGCTTTCTTT. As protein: CASRGQGRNTEAFF.

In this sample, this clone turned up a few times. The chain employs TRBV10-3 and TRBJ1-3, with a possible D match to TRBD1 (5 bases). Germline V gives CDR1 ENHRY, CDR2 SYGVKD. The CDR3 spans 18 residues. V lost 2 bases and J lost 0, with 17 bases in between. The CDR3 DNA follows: TGTGCCATCAGTGAGCCACCCGGGGGGAGGGCCTCTGGAAACACCATATATTTT. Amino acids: CAISEPPGGRASGNTIYF.

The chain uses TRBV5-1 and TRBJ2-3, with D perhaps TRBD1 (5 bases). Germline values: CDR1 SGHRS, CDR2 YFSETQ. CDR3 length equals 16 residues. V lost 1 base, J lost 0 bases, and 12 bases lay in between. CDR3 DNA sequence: TGCGCCAGCAGCTTGAATTTCCAGGGAAGCACAGATACGCAGTATTTT. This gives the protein CASSLNFQGSTDTQYF. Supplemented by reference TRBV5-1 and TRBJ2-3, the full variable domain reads KAGVTQTPRYLIKTRGQQVTLSCSPISGHRSVSWYQQTPGQGLQFLFEYFSETQRNKGNFPGRFSGRQFSNSRSEMNVSTLELGDSALYLCASSLNFQGSTDTQYFGPGTRLTVL.

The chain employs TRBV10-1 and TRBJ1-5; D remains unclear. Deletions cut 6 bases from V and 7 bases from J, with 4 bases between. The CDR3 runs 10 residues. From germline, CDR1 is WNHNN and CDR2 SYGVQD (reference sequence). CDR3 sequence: CASRGQPQHF. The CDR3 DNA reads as TGCGCCAGCAGGGGACAGCCCCAGCATTTT.

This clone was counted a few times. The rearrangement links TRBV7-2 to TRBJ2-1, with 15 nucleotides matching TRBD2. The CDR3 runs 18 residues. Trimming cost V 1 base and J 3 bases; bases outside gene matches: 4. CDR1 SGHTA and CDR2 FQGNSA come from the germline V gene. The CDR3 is CASSLEGTSGRFYNEQFF. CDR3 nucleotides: TGTGCCAGCAGCTTAGAGGGGACTAGCGGGAGGTTCTACAATGAGCAGTTCTTC.

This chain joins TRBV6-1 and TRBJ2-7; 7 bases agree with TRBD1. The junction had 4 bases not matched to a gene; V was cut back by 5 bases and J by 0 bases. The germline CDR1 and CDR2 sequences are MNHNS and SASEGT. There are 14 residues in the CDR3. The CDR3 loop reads CASSKTGISYEQYF. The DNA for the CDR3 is TGTGCCAGCAGTAAGACAGGGATCTCCTACGAGCAGTACTTC.

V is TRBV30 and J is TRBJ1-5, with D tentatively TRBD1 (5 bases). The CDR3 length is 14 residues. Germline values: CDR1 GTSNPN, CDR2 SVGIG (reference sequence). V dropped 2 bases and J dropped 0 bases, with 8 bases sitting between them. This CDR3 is CAWSPDSSNQPQHF. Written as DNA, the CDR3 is TGTGCCTGGAGTCCTGACAGTAGCAATCAGCCCCAGCATTTT.

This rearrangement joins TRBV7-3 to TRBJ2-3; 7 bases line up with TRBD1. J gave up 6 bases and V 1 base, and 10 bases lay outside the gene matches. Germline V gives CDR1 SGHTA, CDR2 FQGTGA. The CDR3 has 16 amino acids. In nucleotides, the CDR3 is TGTGCCAGCAGCTTAAACCCCGGGACAGAAGGGGATACGCAGTATTTT. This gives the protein CASSLNPGTEGDTQYF.

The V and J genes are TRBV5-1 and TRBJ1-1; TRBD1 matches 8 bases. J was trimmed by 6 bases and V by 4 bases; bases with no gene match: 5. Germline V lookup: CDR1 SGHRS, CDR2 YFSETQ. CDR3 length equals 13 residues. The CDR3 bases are TGCGCCAGCAGCAATCAGGGGGCCCCTGAAGCTTTCTTT. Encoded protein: CASSNQGAPEAFF.

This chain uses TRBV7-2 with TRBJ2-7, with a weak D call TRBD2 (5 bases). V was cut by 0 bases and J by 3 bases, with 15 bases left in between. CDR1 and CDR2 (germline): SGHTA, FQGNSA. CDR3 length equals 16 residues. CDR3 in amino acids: CASSLAGAVSNYEQYF. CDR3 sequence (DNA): TGTGCCAGCAGCTTAGCGGGAGCAGTTTCTAACTACGAGCAGTACTTC.

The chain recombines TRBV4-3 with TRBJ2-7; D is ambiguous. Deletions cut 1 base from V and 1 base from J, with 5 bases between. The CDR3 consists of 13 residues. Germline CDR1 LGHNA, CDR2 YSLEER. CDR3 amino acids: CASSQVQSYEQYF. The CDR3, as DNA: TGCGCCAGCAGCCAAGTTCAGTCCTACGAGCAGTACTTC.

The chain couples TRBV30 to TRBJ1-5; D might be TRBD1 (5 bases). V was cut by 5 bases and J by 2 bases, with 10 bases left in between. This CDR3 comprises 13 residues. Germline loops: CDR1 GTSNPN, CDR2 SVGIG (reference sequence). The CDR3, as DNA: TGTGCCTGGGGGGCGGTGGGCAATCAGCCCCAGCATTTT. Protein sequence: CAWGAVGNQPQHF.

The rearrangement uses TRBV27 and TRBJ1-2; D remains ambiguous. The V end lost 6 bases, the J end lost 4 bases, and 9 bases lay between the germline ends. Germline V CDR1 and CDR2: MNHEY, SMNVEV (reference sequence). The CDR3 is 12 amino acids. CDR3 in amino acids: CASSPNSYGYTF. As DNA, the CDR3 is TGTGCCAGCAGCCCAAATAGCTATGGCTACACCTTC.

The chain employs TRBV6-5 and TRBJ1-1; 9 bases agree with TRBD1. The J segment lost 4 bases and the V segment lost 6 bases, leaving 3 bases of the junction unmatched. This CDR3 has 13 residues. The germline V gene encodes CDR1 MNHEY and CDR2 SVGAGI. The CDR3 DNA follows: TGTGCCAGCAGACGGACAGGGGTCACTGAAGCTTTCTTT. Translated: CASRRTGVTEAFF.

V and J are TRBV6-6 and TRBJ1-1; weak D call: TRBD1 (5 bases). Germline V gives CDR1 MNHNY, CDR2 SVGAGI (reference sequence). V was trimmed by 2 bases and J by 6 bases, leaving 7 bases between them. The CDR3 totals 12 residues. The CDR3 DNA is TGTGCCAGCAGTTACGGGGGGGCTGAAGCTTTCTTT. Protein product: CASSYGGAEAFF.

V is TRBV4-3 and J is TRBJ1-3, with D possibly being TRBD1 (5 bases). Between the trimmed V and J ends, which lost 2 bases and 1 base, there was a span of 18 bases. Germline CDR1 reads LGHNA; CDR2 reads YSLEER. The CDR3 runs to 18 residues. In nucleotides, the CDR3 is TGCGCCAGCAGCCAATTAACAAACGTAGGGACGTCTGGAAACACCATATATTTT. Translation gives CASSQLTNVGTSGNTIYF.

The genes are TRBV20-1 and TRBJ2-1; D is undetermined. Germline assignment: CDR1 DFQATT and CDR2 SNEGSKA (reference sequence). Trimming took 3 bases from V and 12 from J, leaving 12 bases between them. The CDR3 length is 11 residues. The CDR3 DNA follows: TGCAGTGCTAGGGCCGGACCCCGGCAGTTCTTC. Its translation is CSARAGPRQFF.

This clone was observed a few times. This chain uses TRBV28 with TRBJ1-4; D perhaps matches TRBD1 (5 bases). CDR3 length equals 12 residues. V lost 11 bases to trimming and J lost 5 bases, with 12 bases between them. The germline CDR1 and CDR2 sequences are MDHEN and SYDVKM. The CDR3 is CAAGRQNEKLFF. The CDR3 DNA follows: TGTGCCGCGGGACGGCAGAATGAAAAACTGTTTTTT.

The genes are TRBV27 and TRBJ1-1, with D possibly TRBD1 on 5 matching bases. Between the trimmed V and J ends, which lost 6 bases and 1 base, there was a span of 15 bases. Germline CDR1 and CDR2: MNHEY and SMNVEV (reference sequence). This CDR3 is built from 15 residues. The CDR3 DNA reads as TGTGCCAGCAGGCCCTTAAGGGGTGGGAACACTGAAGCTTTCTTT. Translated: CASRPLRGGNTEAFF.

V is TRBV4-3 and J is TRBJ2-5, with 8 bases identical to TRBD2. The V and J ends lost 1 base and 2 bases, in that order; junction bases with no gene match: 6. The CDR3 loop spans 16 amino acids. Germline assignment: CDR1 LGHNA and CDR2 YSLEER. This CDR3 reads CASSQGAGGLQETQYF. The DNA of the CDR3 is TGCGCCAGCAGCCAAGGGGCGGGGGGTCTACAAGAGACCCAGTACTTC.